This TCR beta chain was observed in a study of shared clonotypes between healthy human individuals. Study context: The plates for each donor numbered three CD4 naive, three CD4 memory, two CD8 naive and one CD8 memory.

Turning to this clone: Its specificity is unknown.

Researchers ran the assay at a deep level. Repertoires were generated with immunoSEQ multiplex PCR, while TCRdb's copy carries only in-frame clones and drops some. The sample holds about 2.1 million clones, 85% to 95% seen once. Positive CCR7 selection of CD45RO-negative cells yielded the naive CD8 cells, and terminally differentiated effector memory CD45RA+ cells were excluded. Whole-study findings and limits: Among donors, clonotype sharing was expected to be affected by sequencing depth. Collection of samples was limited to blood; tissue repertoires likely differ.

V dropped 5 bases and J dropped 6 bases, with 25 bases sitting between them. Germline V gene lookup returns CDR1 MDHEN and CDR2 SYDVKM. This CDR3 comprises 17 residues. This sequence joins TRBV28 and TRBJ1-2; perhaps TRBD1 as D (6 bases). The TCR sequence derives from a man younger than 30 in good health. Some clones in this sample may be carry-over from other donors' samples. Sample: naive CD8+ T cells from PBMCs. CDR3 sequence reads: CASSLPARTDLGHGYTF. The DNA of the CDR3 is TGTGCCAGCAGTCTACCCGCCCGGACAGACCTAGGGCATGGCTACACCTTC.